This TCR beta chain was documented in a study of blood T cells in healthy people across ages. Notes on the study in general: Measured against age, TCR beta diversity per million T cells decreased in a roughly linear manner.

The study drew donors from healthy Caucasian individuals in Russia aged roughly 6 to 100. Next came a second PCR, run for about 6 to 11 cycles, which used a sample-barcoded 5' primer along with a J-beta primer mix. From the 5' RACE reads, TCRdb called clonotypes with MiXCR, one entry per CDR3 protein. This sample has around 800,000 distinct CDR3 sequences, with around 45% found just once. With regard to this clonotype: Its antigen remains unknown.

After removal of 4 bases from V and 5 bases from J, the junction contained 9 bases not matched to a gene. This CDR3 contains 16 residues. CDR1 SGHTA and CDR2 FQGNSA come from the germline V gene. The rearrangement joins TRBV7-2 to TRBJ2-7, with 12 positions matching TRBD1. The receptor was derived from an elderly man in good health. Sequenced material: blood. In DNA, the CDR3 is TGTGCCAGCAGCTCCTTGCCGGGACAGGGGGCGAACGAGCAGTACTTC. Residues: CASSSLPGQGANEQYF.